These 20 T cell receptor beta chains were sequenced from one sample in a study of early T cells in non-severe SARS-CoV-2 infection. Via MiXCR, TCRdb re-called the 5' RACE reads, giving one row per CDR3 protein. The sample contains roughly 86,000 distinct CDR3 sequences, 5.5% to 7.5% of which appear only once. Specimen: whole blood. Receptors were obtained from an adult who was a healthcare worker with PCR-confirmed SARS-CoV-2 infection or an uninfected control (not recorded which).

The chain employs TRBV3-1 and TRBJ2-7; TRBD1 matches 7 bases. Germline V gene lookup returns CDR1 LGHDT and CDR2 YNNKEL (reference sequence). CDR3 length: 16 residues. V lost 2 bases to trimming and J lost 2 bases; unmatched junction nucleotides: 9. CDR3 region: CASSQSGTVNPYEQYF. The CDR3 nucleotides are TGTGCCAGCAGCCAATCCGGGACAGTGAATCCCTACGAGCAGTACTTC.

In this sample, this clonotype turned up many times. The chain recombines TRBV20-1 with TRBJ1-4; a possible D gene is TRBD1 (6 bases). The germline V gene encodes CDR1 DFQATT and CDR2 SNEGSKA (reference sequence). The CDR3 has 15 amino acids. Trimming left V 2 bases short and J 7 bases short, with 17 bases between. CDR3 bases: TGCAGTGCTAGACCCACGGCCAGGGGCGGTGAAAAACTGTTTTTT. Amino acids: CSARPTARGGEKLFF.

Only a few counts were recorded for this clonotype. The chain joins TRBV20-1 to TRBJ2-7; 9 nucleotides align to TRBD1. The ends lost 0 bases at V and 4 bases at J; junction bases unmatched: 7. Germline V CDR1 and CDR2: DFQATT, SNEGSKA (reference sequence). The CDR3 runs to 15 residues. The CDR3 nucleotides read TGCAGTGCTAGAGACCCAAACAGGGGGCCGTACGAGCAGTACTTC. Translation gives CSARDPNRGPYEQYF.

This clonotype has ten or more counts. J is TRBJ2-5 and V is TRBV11-2; 10 bases are shared with TRBD2. The CDR3 is made up of 15 amino acids. Trimming removed 6 bases from V and 4 bases from J; junction bases left unmatched: 8. The germline V gene has CDR1 SGHAT and CDR2 FQNNGV. In DNA form, the CDR3 reads TGTGCCAGCAGTCCTAGCGGGAGTCGAGGAGAGACCCAGTACTTC. Residues: CASSPSGSRGETQYF.

This clonotype was found a few times. The rearrangement joins TRBV7-6 to TRBJ2-5, with a possible D match to TRBD2 (5 bases). V was shortened by 5 bases and J by 4 bases, with 17 bases between the two germline ends. Germline V lookup: CDR1 SGHVS, CDR2 FNYEAQ. The CDR3 spans 15 residues. The CDR3 region has the DNA TGTGCCAGCAGCCAAGCGCGAGGGATTTTAGAGACCCAGTACTTC. Translated, it gives CASSQARGILETQYF.

This clonotype was counted at least ten times. The chain has TRBV5-4 and TRBJ2-7; tentatively, D is TRBD1 (5 bases). V was pared by 0 bases and J by 5 bases, with 9 bases between. Germline V gene sequence: CDR1 SGHNT, CDR2 YYREEE (reference sequence). The CDR3 is 13 amino acids. CDR3 sequence reads: CASSLDRKNEQYF. The DNA of the CDR3 is TGTGCCAGCAGCTTGGACAGGAAGAACGAGCAGTACTTC.

There are many counts of this clonotype. The chain employs TRBV19 and TRBJ2-3, with D perhaps matching TRBD1 (6 bases). Between the trimmed V and J ends, which lost 6 bases and 0 bases, there was a span of 19 bases. Germline lookup yields CDR1 LNHDA and CDR2 SQIVND (reference sequence). The CDR3 extends over 17 amino acids. The CDR3 DNA reads TGTGCCAGTAGAAACGGTCGGGACACATTGAGCACAGATACGCAGTATTTT. Its protein is CASRNGRDTLSTDTQYF.

This clonotype was counted only a few times. This chain links TRBV7-2 with TRBJ1-2; 7 bases match TRBD1. The CDR3 consists of 15 residues. Per germline, CDR1 SGHTA and CDR2 FQGNSA. J lost 6 bases, V lost 5 bases, and 12 bases had no gene match. The CDR3 bases are TGTGCCAGCAGCGCTAGACAGGGTTCTTGGGATGGCTACACCTTC. Amino acids: CASSARQGSWDGYTF.

This clonotype was observed a few times. The J gene is TRBJ2-7, the V gene TRBV12-3 or TRBV12-4; 9 positions agree with TRBD1. The CDR3 loop spans 16 amino acids. Trimming cost V 1 base and J 5 bases; bases outside gene matches: 9. The CDR3: CASSLGIWTGDHEQYF. CDR3 bases: TGTGCCAGCAGTTTAGGTATCTGGACAGGGGACCACGAGCAGTACTTC.

This clonotype showed up just a few times. The chain links TRBV28 to TRBJ1-6; D not resolved. V lost 1 base and J lost 0, with 4 bases in between. CDR1 and CDR2 from the germline V gene are MDHEN and SYDVKM. The CDR3 runs 15 residues. This CDR3 reads CASSLLSSYNSPLHF. The CDR3 coding sequence is TGTGCCAGCAGTTTATTAAGCTCCTATAATTCACCCCTCCACTTT.

The gene calls are TRBV15 and TRBJ2-5, with D hard to call. The V end lost 0 bases, the J end lost 9 bases, and 11 bases lay between the germline ends. Germline values: CDR1 LNHNV, CDR2 YYDKDF (reference sequence). This CDR3 spans 13 amino acids. CDR3 amino acids: CATSRDLAMAQYF. As DNA, the CDR3 is TGTGCCACCAGCAGAGATCTCGCCATGGCCCAGTACTTC.

V is TRBV12-5 and J is TRBJ2-1; unclear D gene. Trimming removed 6 bases at V and 3 bases at J, with 12 bases between. Germline-derived CDR1 and CDR2 are LGHNT and FRNRAP. The length of the CDR3 is 14 residues. The CDR3 coding sequence is TGTGCTAGTGGGAAGGAACGGATCTACAATGAGCAGTTCTTC. This sequence encodes CASGKERIYNEQFF.

This clonotype appeared many times. The rearrangement uses TRBV9 and TRBJ2-3; D may match TRBD1 or TRBD2 (5 bases each). Germline lookup yields CDR1 SGDLS and CDR2 YYNGEE. V was shortened by 6 bases and J by 1 base, with 15 bases between the two germline ends. This CDR3 comprises 15 residues. Here the CDR3 DNA reads TGTGCCAGCATCTCTTCCCGGGGCCGCACAGATACGCAGTATTTT. Translated, it gives CASISSRGRTDTQYF.

The chain carries TRBV2 and TRBJ1-1; D is undetermined. The CDR3 is made up of 13 amino acids. The V gene lost 2 bases and the J gene lost 2 bases, with 6 bases spanning the gap. The germline gives CDR1 SNHLY, CDR2 FYNNEI. CDR3: CASSESRNTEAFF. The CDR3 DNA reads TGTGCCAGCAGTGAATCCCGAAACACTGAAGCTTTCTTT.

CDR3 DNA: TGTGCCAGCAGCAAAACCCCAGGAGGTGAGCAGTTCTTC. It translates to CASSKTPGGEQFF. V and J are TRBV11-3 and TRBJ2-1, with D possibly being TRBD2 (5 bases). Trimming took 5 bases from V and 9 from J, leaving 14 bases between them. CDR3 length: 13 residues. The germline V gene has CDR1 SGHNT and CDR2 YENEEA.

This clonotype was picked up many times. V usage is TRBV20-1 and J usage is TRBJ2-5, with 8 bases fitting TRBD1. Per the germline V gene, CDR1 is DFQATT and CDR2 is SNEGSKA (reference sequence). The CDR3 has 12 amino acids. J gave up 7 bases and V 5 bases, and 6 bases lay outside the gene matches. This CDR3 is CSASGQGGTQYF. The CDR3 bases are TGCAGTGCTTCCGGACAGGGTGGGACCCAGTACTTC.

In this sample, this clonotype turned up many times. The chain recombines TRBV2 with TRBJ2-7; 8 bases line up with TRBD2. CDR1 SNHLY and CDR2 FYNNEI come from the germline V gene. The trim removed 4 bases at V and 5 bases at J, leaving 4 bases unmatched. The CDR3 is 13 amino acids. The CDR3 sequence: CASSVIAGNEQYF. CDR3 in DNA: TGTGCCAGCAGTGTAATAGCGGGGAACGAGCAGTACTTC.

This chain links TRBV5-1 with TRBJ1-5; tentatively, D is TRBD1 (5 bases). This CDR3 contains 15 residues. The V gene lost 2 bases and the J gene lost 4 bases, with 13 bases spanning the gap. The germline V gene has CDR1 SGHRS and CDR2 YFSETQ. The CDR3 loop reads CASSFGGGPNQPQHF. The CDR3, as DNA: TGCGCCAGCAGCTTTGGGGGAGGACCTAATCAGCCCCAGCATTTT.

The gene calls are TRBV12-3 or TRBV12-4 and TRBJ1-2; D possibly corresponds to TRBD1 (5 bases). The CDR3 is made up of 15 amino acids. V lost 4 bases and J lost 8, with 20 bases in between. This CDR3 reads CASSYSGTSGYGYTF. The CDR3 DNA is TGTGCCAGCAGTTATTCCGGGACGAGCGGATACGGCTACACCTTC.

This clonotype was seen more than once but under ten times. The chain uses TRBV10-2 and TRBJ2-6; TRBD2 aligns across 9 bases. Germline V gene data show CDR1 as WSHSY and CDR2 as SAAADI. V was pared by 10 bases and J by 0 bases, with 13 bases of the junction left unmatched. The CDR3 covers 18 residues. CDR3 amino acids: CATTSSGTGFSGANVLTF. The CDR3 DNA follows: TGCGCCACTACGTCTAGCGGGACCGGCTTCTCTGGGGCCAACGTCCTGACTTTC.